The T cell receptor beta chain under discussion was sequenced for a study of blood T cell repertoires in COVID-19. Across the whole study: From the United States, Italy and Spain came samples of acute and convalescent COVID-19. PBMCs, B-cell-depleted T cells, or T cells provided the cDNA or gDNA that made up the material.

Only one count was recorded for this clone. The V gene end was trimmed by 4 bases and the J gene end by 5 bases; junction bases not matched to a gene: 5. CDR1 is SGDLS, CDR2 YYNGEE, per germline. CDR3 length equals 14 residues. Per the original data handling: Estimation of nucleated cell counts was performed using reference gene primer amplification. Libraries were prepared by immunoSEQ multiplex PCR; TCRdb keeps only in-frame clonotypes and omits some of them. The DNA gave D and trimming, while V, J and clone size come from that table. The sample has around 32,000 clones, 65% to 90% seen once; the top ten hold 5.5% to 6.5%.

This receptor was taken from an elderly woman with active or convalescent COVID-19. The gene calls are TRBV9 and TRBJ1-4; 7 bases match TRBD1. The material sequenced was peripheral blood. The chain's CDR3 is CASSRQGSNEKLFF. In nucleotides, the CDR3 is TGTGCCAGCAGCAGACAGGGTTCCAATGAAAAACTGTTTTTT.